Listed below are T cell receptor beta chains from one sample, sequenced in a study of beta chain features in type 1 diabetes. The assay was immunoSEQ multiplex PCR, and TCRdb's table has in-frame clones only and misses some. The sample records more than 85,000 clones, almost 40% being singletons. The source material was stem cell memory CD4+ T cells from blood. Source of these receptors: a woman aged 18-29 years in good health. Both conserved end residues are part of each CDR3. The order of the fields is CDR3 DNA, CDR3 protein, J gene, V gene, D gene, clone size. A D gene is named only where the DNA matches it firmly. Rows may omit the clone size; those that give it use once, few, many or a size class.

TGCGCCAGCAGTGAGTCTAGCGGAGCCTCCTACGAGCAGTACTTC | CASSESSGASYEQYF | TRBJ2-7 | TRBV10-2 | - | -
TGTGCCATTTCTACCGGGGTAGCCTACGAGCAGTACTTC | CAISTGVAYEQYF | TRBJ2-7 | TRBV10-3 | - | -
TGTGCCAGCAACCAGGGACTACCCTACAATGAGCAGTTCTTC | CASNQGLPYNEQFF | TRBJ2-1 | TRBV6-5 | TRBD2 | -
TGTGCCAGCAGCACAGGGGGCGCCGACTATGGCTACACCTTC | CASSTGGADYGYTF | TRBJ1-2 | TRBV28 | TRBD1 | -
TGCGCCAGCAGCCCCCGGTGGAGGGGACCTTACGAGCAGTACTTC | CASSPRWRGPYEQYF | TRBJ2-7 | TRBV5-1 | - | few
TGTGCCAGCTCCCGTAGCGGGCCCTACGAGCAGTACTTC | CASSRSGPYEQYF | TRBJ2-7 | TRBV18 | TRBD2 | -
TGTGCCAGCAGTCAACTAGCGGGATATTACGAGCAGTACTTC | CASSQLAGYYEQYF | TRBJ2-7 | TRBV6-6 | TRBD2 | -
TGCAGCGTTGCTATTAACCCCTACGAGCAGTACTTC | CSVAINPYEQYF | TRBJ2-7 | TRBV29-1 | - | -
TGTGCCAGCAGTCCCCCCGCAGGGCCAGAGACCCAGTACTTC | CASSPPAGPETQYF | TRBJ2-5 | TRBV6-5 | - | -
TGTGCCAGCAGTTACACAGATACGCAGTATTTT | CASSYTDTQYF | TRBJ2-3 | TRBV2 | - | few
TGCGCCAGCAGCTTGGGGAGAAATGAGCAGTTCTTC | CASSLGRNEQFF | TRBJ2-1 | TRBV5-1 | - | -
TGCGCCAGCAGCCAAGTTCTTGGAATGTCTAGGGGGGGTGAGCAGTTCTTC | CASSQVLGMSRGGEQFF | TRBJ2-1 | TRBV4-1 | - | -
TGTGCCAGCAGGGGACAGGGACTAGTTGGCTACACCTTC | CASRGQGLVGYTF | TRBJ1-2 | TRBV2 | TRBD1 | few
TGTGCCTGGAAGGGGGCGGGCAATCAGCCCCAGCATTTT | CAWKGAGNQPQHF | TRBJ1-5 | TRBV30 | TRBD1 | few
TGCAGCGTTGACTCAGGGCGGGAGACCCAGTACTTC | CSVDSGRETQYF | TRBJ2-5 | TRBV29-1 | - | few
TGTGCCACCAGCGTATTCCGGGACAGGGGGGATTACGAGCAGTACTTC | CATSVFRDRGDYEQYF | TRBJ2-7 | TRBV15 | TRBD1 | -
TGCAGCGTTGGGGCAAGCAATCAGCCCCAGCATTTT | CSVGASNQPQHF | TRBJ1-5 | TRBV29-1 | - | -